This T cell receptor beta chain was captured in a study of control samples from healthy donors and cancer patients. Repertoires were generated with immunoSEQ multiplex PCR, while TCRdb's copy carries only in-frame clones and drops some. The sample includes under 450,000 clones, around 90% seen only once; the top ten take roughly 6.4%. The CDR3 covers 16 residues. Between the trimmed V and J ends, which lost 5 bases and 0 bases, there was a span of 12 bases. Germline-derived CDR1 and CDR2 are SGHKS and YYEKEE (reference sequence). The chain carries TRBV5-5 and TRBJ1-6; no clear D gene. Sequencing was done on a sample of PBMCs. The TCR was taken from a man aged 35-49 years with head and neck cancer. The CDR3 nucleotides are TGTGCCAGCAGTTTCGGTCCCAGCTCCTATAATTCACCCCTCCACTTT. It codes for CASSFGPSSYNSPLHF.